These 32 T cell receptor beta chains were sequenced from one sample in a study of shared clonotypes between healthy human individuals. Here immunoSEQ multiplex PCR was the method, and the copy in TCRdb shows in-frame clones only, minus some. The sample includes approximately 2.5 million clones, over 85% of them seen just once. The material sequenced was naive CD4+ T cells from PBMCs. The subset: CD45RA+ positively selected. These receptors all come from a man aged 18-30 years in good health. Some clones in this sample may be carry-over from other donors' samples.

V is TRBV6-5 and J is TRBJ1-1; 8 bases map to TRBD1. The CDR3 runs 14 residues. The V segment lost 5 bases and the J segment 6 bases; nucleotides outside the gene matches: 8. Per the germline V gene, CDR1 is MNHEY and CDR2 is SVGAGI. The CDR3 DNA follows: TGTGCCAGCAGTCGGACAGGGTGGTGGTCTGAAGCTTTCTTT. Residues: CASSRTGWWSEAFF.

This sequence joins TRBV15 and TRBJ2-5; 15 nucleotides align to TRBD2. The CDR3 covers 18 residues. J lost 4 bases, V lost 1 base, and 7 bases had no gene match. Germline V gene lookup returns CDR1 LNHNV and CDR2 YYDKDF (reference sequence). CDR3 nucleotide sequence: TGTGCCACCAGCAGAGCCGGACGGACTAGCGGGAGGGGAGAGACCCAGTACTTC. Its translation: CATSRAGRTSGRGETQYF.

This clone was counted a single time. The chain uses TRBV29-1 and TRBJ2-7, with 13 bases matching TRBD2. V lost 6 bases to trimming and J lost 2 bases; unmatched junction nucleotides: 4. This CDR3 comprises 14 residues. CDR1 and CDR2 (germline): SQVTM, ANQGSEA. CDR3 bases: TGCAGCGTCCGACTAGCGGGAGGTCCCTACGAGCAGTACTTC. It translates to CSVRLAGGPYEQYF.

The V call is TRBV10-3, the J call TRBJ2-1; D could derive from TRBD1 or TRBD2 (5 bases each). CDR1 is ENHRY, CDR2 SYGVKD, per germline. This CDR3 is built from 14 residues. With 2 bases removed from V and 5 bases from J, the gap between germline ends came to 10 bases. CDR3 amino acids: CAISERRGDNEQFF. CDR3 DNA sequence: TGTGCCATCAGTGAGCGGCGAGGGGACAATGAGCAGTTCTTC.

The chain combines TRBV7-2 with TRBJ2-7; D is unclear. Trimming removed 0 bases from V and 4 bases from J, with 13 bases in between. This CDR3 region has 15 residues. Per the germline V gene, CDR1 is SGHTA and CDR2 is FQGNSA. CDR3 DNA sequence: TGTGCCAGCAGCTTAGCGGGGTTTGCAGGTTACGAGCAGTACTTC. Amino acid sequence: CASSLAGFAGYEQYF.

The chain couples TRBV7-8 to TRBJ1-5; maybe TRBD1 (5 bases). V was clipped by 4 bases and J by 7 bases, with 14 bases between them. This CDR3 comprises 14 residues. Germline V CDR1 and CDR2: SGHVS, FQNEAQ. CDR3 residues: CASSSHRLGQPQHF. The DNA for the CDR3 is TGTGCCAGCAGCTCTCACAGGCTTGGGCAGCCCCAGCATTTT.

This clone was seen a few times. The chain joins TRBV9 to TRBJ1-2; D call uncertain. The CDR3 is 13 amino acids. V was cut by 3 bases and J by 6 bases, with 12 bases left in between. The germline gives CDR1 SGDLS, CDR2 YYNGEE. Here the CDR3 DNA reads TGTGCCAGCAGCGGGTCCTCTACAGATGGCTACACCTTC. It encodes CASSGSSTDGYTF.

The V and J genes are TRBV27 and TRBJ1-1; D remains ambiguous. Per germline, CDR1 MNHEY and CDR2 SMNVEV (reference sequence). This CDR3 contains 18 residues. V gave up 3 bases and J gave up 3 bases, with 23 bases separating them. DNA for the CDR3: TGTGCCAGCAGTTTTGCGACCGGGCCAAATTTGTGGGACACTGAAGCTTTCTTT. This gives the protein CASSFATGPNLWDTEAFF.

The gene calls are TRBV27 and TRBJ2-1; possible D gene TRBD2, 6 bases. This CDR3 is built from 15 residues. Trimming took 5 bases from V and 0 from J, leaving 11 bases between them. Germline V lookup: CDR1 MNHEY, CDR2 SMNVEV (reference sequence). The CDR3 bases are TGTGCCAGCAGTCAAACCGGGAGCTCCTACAATGAGCAGTTCTTC. This translates into CASSQTGSSYNEQFF.

The chain uses TRBV6-1 and TRBJ1-5; TRBD1 is a possible D gene (5 bases). The V and J ends lost 1 base and 9 bases respectively, with 16 bases between them. Germline values: CDR1 MNHNS, CDR2 SASEGT. The CDR3 is made up of 15 amino acids. This chain's CDR3 is CASSEVVTGRWPQHF. In nucleotides, the CDR3 is TGTGCCAGCAGTGAAGTTGTCACAGGCCGCTGGCCCCAGCATTTT.

The chain joins TRBV7-2 to TRBJ2-3, with 9 bases identical to TRBD2. The V segment lost 2 bases and the J segment 1 base; nucleotides outside the gene matches: 10. The germline CDR1 and CDR2 sequences are SGHTA and FQGNSA. The CDR3 contains 18 residues. Here the CDR3 reads CASSLTSFGGRGTDTQYF. The CDR3 coding sequence is TGTGCCAGCAGCTTAACGAGTTTCGGCGGGAGGGGCACAGATACGCAGTATTTT. Full variable domain (outside the CDR3, taken from reference TRBV7-2 and TRBJ2-3): GAGVSQSPSNKVTEKGKDVELRCDPISGHTALYWYRQSLGQGLEFLIYFQGNSAPDKSGLPSDRFSAERTGGSVSTLTIQRTQQEDSAVYLCASSLTSFGGRGTDTQYFGPGTRLTVL.

V gene TRBV27 combines with J gene TRBJ1-4; D perhaps matches TRBD1 (5 bases). Germline CDR1 and CDR2: MNHEY and SMNVEV (reference sequence). V lost 0 bases and J 7 bases, leaving 12 bases between the germline ends. This CDR3 region has 15 residues. In DNA form, the CDR3 reads TGTGCCAGCAGTTTATCAGGCAGGGTCCGTGAAAAACTGTTTTTT. Amino acid sequence: CASSLSGRVREKLFF.

A single count supports this clone. The chain joins TRBV5-1 to TRBJ2-2, with 11 nucleotides matching TRBD1. V lost 4 bases and J lost 4; bases outside the gene matches: 6. CDR3 size: 16 residues. Germline lookup yields CDR1 SGHRS and CDR2 YFSETQ. The CDR3 DNA reads TGCGCCAGCAGCCTGAGGGACAGGGGGACCACCGGGGAGCTGTTTTTT. This codes for CASSLRDRGTTGELFF. Full variable domain (missing parts from reference TRBV5-1 and TRBJ2-2): KAGVTQTPRYLIKTRGQQVTLSCSPISGHRSVSWYQQTPGQGLQFLFEYFSETQRNKGNFPGRFSGRQFSNSRSEMNVSTLELGDSALYLCASSLRDRGTTGELFFGEGSRLTVL.

V gene TRBV28 combines with J gene TRBJ2-5; a weak D match, TRBD1 (6 bases). This CDR3 comprises 13 residues. Germline V CDR1 and CDR2: MDHEN, SYDVKM. V was pared by 8 bases and J by 5 bases, with 15 bases between. For the CDR3, the DNA is TGTGCCAGCCTGGACGTGGGGGCGGAGACCCAGTACTTC. It specifies CASLDVGAETQYF.

The chain joins TRBV29-1 to TRBJ2-3; D possibly corresponds to TRBD1 (6 bases). The CDR3 spans 13 residues. V was trimmed by 4 bases and J by 2 bases, leaving 10 bases between them. Looked up from germline, CDR1 is SQVTM and CDR2 is ANQGSEA. The CDR3 is CSVGQVYTDTQYF. Here the CDR3 DNA reads TGCAGCGTTGGACAGGTGTACACAGATACGCAGTATTTT.

The rearrangement uses TRBV15 and TRBJ1-2; 10 bases agree with TRBD1. CDR3 size: 19 residues. Germline-derived CDR1 and CDR2 are LNHNV and YYDKDF (reference sequence). Trimming cost V 1 base and J 1 base; bases outside gene matches: 12. CDR3 residues: CATSRGYGTGATGNYGYTF. CDR3 DNA: TGTGCCACCAGCAGAGGCTACGGGACAGGGGCCACGGGTAACTATGGCTACACCTTC.

This clone occurred once. The chain employs TRBV18 and TRBJ2-7; D is unresolved. The CDR3 loop spans 13 amino acids. The ends were cut back, 3 bases at V and 0 bases at J, with 6 bases in the middle. In germline, CDR1 is KGHSH, CDR2 LQKENI. This CDR3 reads CASSPFSSYEQYF. CDR3 coding DNA: TGTGCCAGCTCACCCTTCTCCTCCTACGAGCAGTACTTC.

The rearrangement uses TRBV30 and TRBJ1-2; D unclear. The CDR3 contains 13 residues. Germline CDR1 and CDR2: GTSNPN and SVGIG (reference sequence). V was shortened by 0 bases and J by 6 bases, with 11 bases between the two germline ends. CDR3: CAWSVRLGDGYTF. CDR3 in DNA: TGTGCCTGGAGTGTACGTTTGGGAGATGGCTACACCTTC.

The rearrangement links TRBV14 to TRBJ2-1, with TRBD2 identical over 14 bases. With V trimmed by 5 bases and J by 3 bases, 3 bases remained unmatched. In germline, CDR1 is SGHDN, CDR2 FVKESK. The CDR3 length is 16 residues. CDR3 DNA sequence: TGTGCCAGCAGCGAGGGGACTAGCGGGAGCTACAATGAGCAGTTCTTC. Its translation: CASSEGTSGSYNEQFF.

This chain connects TRBV28 to TRBJ2-7; 11 nucleotides agree with TRBD2. This CDR3 comprises 14 residues. J gave up 3 bases and V 10 bases, and 8 bases lay outside the gene matches. Germline CDR1 reads MDHEN; CDR2 reads SYDVKM. The CDR3 protein is CATETSGTSYEQYF. The CDR3 DNA is TGTGCCACCGAGACTAGCGGGACCAGCTACGAGCAGTACTTC.

The V and J genes are TRBV5-1 and TRBJ2-5; D might be TRBD1 (5 bases). This CDR3 is built from 13 residues. Trimming shortened V by 3 bases and J by 2 bases, and 8 bases separated the two germline ends. CDR1 and CDR2 (germline): SGHRS, YFSETQ. CDR3 residues: CASSSNRQETQYF. The CDR3 DNA is TGCGCCAGCAGCTCCAACAGGCAAGAGACCCAGTACTTC.

Points on this clone: Different DNA sequences within this sample yield the same CDR3. The CDR3 reads CASSWDRGREKLFF. The CDR3 region has the DNA TGTGCCAGCAGCTGGGACAGGGGCAGAGAAAAACTGTTTTTT. The chain employs TRBV28 and TRBJ1-4; 10 bases agree with TRBD1. This CDR3 is 14 amino acids long. Trimming removed 6 bases from V and 8 bases from J; junction bases left unmatched: 6. Germline values: CDR1 MDHEN, CDR2 SYDVKM.

V gene TRBV12-5 combines with J gene TRBJ1-2, with D hard to call. V was clipped by 7 bases and J by 8 bases, with 14 bases between them. This CDR3 comprises 12 residues. Looked up from germline, CDR1 is LGHNT and CDR2 is FRNRAP. CDR3 sequence reads: CASALDDTGYTF. The CDR3 DNA is TGTGCTAGTGCCTTGGACGACACCGGCTACACCTTC.

The V call is TRBV2, the J call TRBJ1-4; perhaps TRBD1 as D (5 bases). The germline CDR1 and CDR2 sequences are SNHLY and FYNNEI. This CDR3 spans 15 amino acids. V shed 2 bases and J shed 7 bases, with 14 bases lying between them. The CDR3 DNA sequence: TGTGCCAGCAGTGAATTGTCAGGGTATAGTGAAAAACTGTTTTTT. Translation gives CASSELSGYSEKLFF.

On this clone itself: Other DNA sequences of this sample code for an identical CDR3. V usage is TRBV18 and J usage is TRBJ1-4, with D unclear. Trimming took off 5 bases at V and 0 bases at J, with 7 bases between the two ends. Germline V gene sequence: CDR1 KGHSH, CDR2 LQKENI. CDR3 length: 14 amino acids. The CDR3 DNA reads TGTGCCAGCTCATCGACGGCAACTAATGAAAAACTGTTTTTT. Protein product: CASSSTATNEKLFF.

Notes on this clone: The same CDR3 is also encoded by other DNA sequences in this sample. As DNA, the CDR3 is TGCGCCAGCAGCTTGGGGAGCGGAAGCACAGATACGCAGTATTTT. It codes for CASSLGSGSTDTQYF. The chain couples TRBV5-1 to TRBJ2-3; weak D call: TRBD2 (5 bases). The CDR3 spans 15 residues. V shed 0 bases and J shed 0 bases, with 8 bases lying between them. Germline values: CDR1 SGHRS, CDR2 YFSETQ.

The chain employs TRBV5-6 and TRBJ2-2; TRBD2 might be the D (6 bases). The CDR3 contains 16 residues. Germline V gene lookup returns CDR1 SGHDT and CDR2 YYEEEE. V lost 3 bases and J lost 6, with 18 bases in between. CDR3 nucleotides: TGTGCCAGCAGCTCGGTATTTCCCGGCGGGGCCGGGGAGCTGTTTTTT. Its protein is CASSSVFPGGAGELFF.

This rearrangement joins TRBV29-1 to TRBJ1-2; a weak D match, TRBD1 (5 bases). Germline V gene lookup returns CDR1 SQVTM and CDR2 ANQGSEA. This CDR3 is built from 15 residues. Trimming pared 7 bases from V and 4 bases from J, leaving 22 bases between. The CDR3 coding sequence is TGCAGCGGCCTCAGTAGTTGGGGCATAATCTATGGCTACACCTTC. This sequence encodes CSGLSSWGIIYGYTF. The whole variable domain, remainder taken from reference TRBV29-1 and TRBJ1-2, is SAVISQKPSRDICQRGTSLTIQCQVDSQVTMMFWYRQQPGQSLTLIATANQGSEATYESGFVIDKFPISRPNLTFSTLTVSNMSPEDSSIYLCSGLSSWGIIYGYTFGSGTRLTVV.

The rearrangement uses TRBV11-2 and TRBJ2-3; D tentatively fits TRBD1 or TRBD2 (5 bases each). V was clipped by 7 bases and J by 2 bases, with 19 bases between them. Germline V gene data show CDR1 as SGHAT and CDR2 as FQNNGV. The CDR3 is 16 amino acids. CDR3 loop: CASNSGQGRDTDTQYF. In DNA form, the CDR3 reads TGTGCCAGCAACTCGGGGCAGGGTCGAGACACAGATACGCAGTATTTT. Complete variable domain (other parts from reference TRBV11-2 and TRBJ2-3): EAGVAQSPRYKIIEKRQSVAFWCNPISGHATLYWYQQILGQGPKLLIQFQNNGVVDDSQLPKDRFSAERLKGVDSTLKIQPAKLEDSAVYLCASNSGQGRDTDTQYFGPGTRLTVL.

This rearrangement joins TRBV30 to TRBJ2-6; 8 bases fit TRBD1. Per the germline V gene, CDR1 is GTSNPN and CDR2 is SVGIG (reference sequence). The CDR3 sequence is 16 residues long. V shed 4 bases, J shed 0 bases, and the junction held 5 bases outside the gene matches. This CDR3 is CAWNDRGYSGANVLTF. DNA of the CDR3: TGTGCCTGGAACGACAGGGGTTACTCTGGGGCCAACGTCCTGACTTTC.

The table lists this clone with a count of one. The chain is built from TRBV18 and TRBJ2-3, with D tentatively TRBD2 (5 bases). CDR1 is KGHSH, CDR2 LQKENI, per germline. V gave up 3 bases and J gave up 0 bases, with 13 bases separating them. The CDR3 spans 16 residues. CDR3 DNA sequence: TGTGCCAGCTCACCGTCACTAGTGACTAGCACAGATACGCAGTATTTT. Translated, it gives CASSPSLVTSTDTQYF.

The rearrangement links TRBV6-1 to TRBJ1-2, with D perhaps matching TRBD1 (5 bases). This CDR3 is built from 14 residues. Germline CDR1 MNHNS, CDR2 SASEGT. V was clipped by 2 bases and J by 3 bases, with 10 bases between them. The CDR3 region is CASSEQGGDYGYTF. As DNA, the CDR3 is TGTGCCAGCAGTGAACAGGGAGGAGACTATGGCTACACCTTC.